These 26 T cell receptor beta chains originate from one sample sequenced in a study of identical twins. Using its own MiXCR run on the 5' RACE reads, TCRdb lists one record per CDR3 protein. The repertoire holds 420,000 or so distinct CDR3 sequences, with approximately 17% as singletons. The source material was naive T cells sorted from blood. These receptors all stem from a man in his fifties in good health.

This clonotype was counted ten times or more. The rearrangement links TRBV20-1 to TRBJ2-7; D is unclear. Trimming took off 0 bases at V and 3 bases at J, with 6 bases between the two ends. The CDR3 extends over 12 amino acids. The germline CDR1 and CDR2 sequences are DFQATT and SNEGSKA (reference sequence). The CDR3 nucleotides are TGCAGTGCTAGAGATTTGGGCTACGAGCAGTACTTC. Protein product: CSARDLGYEQYF.

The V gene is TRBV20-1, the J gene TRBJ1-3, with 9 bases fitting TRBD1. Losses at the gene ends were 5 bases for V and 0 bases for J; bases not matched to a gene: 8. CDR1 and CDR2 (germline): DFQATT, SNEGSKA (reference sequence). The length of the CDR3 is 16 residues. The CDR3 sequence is CSAPRTGDYSGNTIYF. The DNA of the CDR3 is TGCAGTGCTCCTCGGACAGGGGACTACTCTGGAAACACCATATATTTT.

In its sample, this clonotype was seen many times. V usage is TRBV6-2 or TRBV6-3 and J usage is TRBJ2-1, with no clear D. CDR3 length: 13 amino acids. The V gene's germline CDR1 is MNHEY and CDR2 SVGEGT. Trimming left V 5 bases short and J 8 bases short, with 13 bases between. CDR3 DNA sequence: TGTGCCAGCAGTGGCCAGCGATACGATGAGCAGTTCTTC. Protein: CASSGQRYDEQFF.

CDR3 residues: CASSPPGRYSYEQYF. The CDR3 DNA follows: TGTGCCAGCTCACCACCTGGGCGGTACTCCTACGAGCAGTACTTC. This chain uses TRBV18 with TRBJ2-7, with unresolved D. Per the germline V gene, CDR1 is KGHSH and CDR2 is LQKENI. V dropped 0 bases and J dropped 0 bases, with 9 bases sitting between them. The CDR3 runs 15 residues.

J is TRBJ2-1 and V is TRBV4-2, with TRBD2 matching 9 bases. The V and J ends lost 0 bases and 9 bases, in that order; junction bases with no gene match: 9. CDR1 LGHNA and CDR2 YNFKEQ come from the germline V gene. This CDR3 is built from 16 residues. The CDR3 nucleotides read TGTGCCAGCAGCCAAGATTGGCTAGCGGGGATCACTGAGCAGTTCTTC. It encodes CASSQDWLAGITEQFF.

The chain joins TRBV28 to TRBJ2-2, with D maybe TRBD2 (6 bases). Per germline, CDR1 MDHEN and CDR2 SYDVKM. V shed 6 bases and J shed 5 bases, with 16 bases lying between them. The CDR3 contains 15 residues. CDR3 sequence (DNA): TGTGCCAGCAGCTTCGGGAGAGGGGTGACCGGGGAGCTGTTTTTT. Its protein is CASSFGRGVTGELFF.

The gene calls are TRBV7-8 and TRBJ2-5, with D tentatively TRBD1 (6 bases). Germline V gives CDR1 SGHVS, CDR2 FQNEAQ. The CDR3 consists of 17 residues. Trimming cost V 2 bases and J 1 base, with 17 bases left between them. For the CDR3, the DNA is TGTGCCAGCAGCTTAATTCCATTCCGGACAGTCCAAGAGACCCAGTACTTC. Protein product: CASSLIPFRTVQETQYF.

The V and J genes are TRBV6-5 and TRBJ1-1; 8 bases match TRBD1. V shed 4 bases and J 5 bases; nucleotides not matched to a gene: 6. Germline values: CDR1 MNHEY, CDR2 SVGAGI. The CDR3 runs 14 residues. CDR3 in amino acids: CASSSATGDTEAFF. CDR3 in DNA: TGTGCCAGCAGTTCGGCGACAGGGGATACTGAAGCTTTCTTT.

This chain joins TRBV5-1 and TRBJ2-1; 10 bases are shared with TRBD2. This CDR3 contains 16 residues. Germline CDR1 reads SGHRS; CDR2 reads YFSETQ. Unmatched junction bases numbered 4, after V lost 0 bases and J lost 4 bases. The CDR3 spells CASSLGGLASYNEQFF. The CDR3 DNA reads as TGCGCCAGCAGCTTGGGGGGACTAGCGTCGTACAATGAGCAGTTCTTC.

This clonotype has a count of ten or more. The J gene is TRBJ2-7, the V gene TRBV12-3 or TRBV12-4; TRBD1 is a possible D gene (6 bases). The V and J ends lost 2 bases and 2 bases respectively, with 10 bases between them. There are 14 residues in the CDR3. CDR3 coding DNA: TGTGCCAGCAGTTTACAGGACAGACCCTACGAGCAGTACTTC. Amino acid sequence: CASSLQDRPYEQYF.

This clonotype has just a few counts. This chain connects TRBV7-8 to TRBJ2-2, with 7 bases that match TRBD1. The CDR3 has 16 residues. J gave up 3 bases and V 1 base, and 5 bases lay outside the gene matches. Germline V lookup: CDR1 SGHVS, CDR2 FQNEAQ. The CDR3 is CASSLDPQGDTGELFF. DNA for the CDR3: TGTGCCAGCAGCTTAGATCCCCAGGGGGACACCGGGGAGCTGTTTTTT. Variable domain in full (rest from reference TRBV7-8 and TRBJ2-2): GAGVSQSPRYKVAKRGQDVALRCDPISGHVSLFWYQQALGQGPEFLTYFQNEAQLDKSGLPSDRFFAERPEGSVSTLKIQRTQQEDSAVYLCASSLDPQGDTGELFFGEGSRLTVL.

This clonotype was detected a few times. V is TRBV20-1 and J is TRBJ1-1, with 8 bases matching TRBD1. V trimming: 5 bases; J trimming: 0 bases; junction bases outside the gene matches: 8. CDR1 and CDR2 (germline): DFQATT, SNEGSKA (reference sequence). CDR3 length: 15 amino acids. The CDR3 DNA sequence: TGCAGTGCTCTCGTGGCAGGGGGCATGAACACTGAAGCTTTCTTT. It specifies CSALVAGGMNTEAFF.

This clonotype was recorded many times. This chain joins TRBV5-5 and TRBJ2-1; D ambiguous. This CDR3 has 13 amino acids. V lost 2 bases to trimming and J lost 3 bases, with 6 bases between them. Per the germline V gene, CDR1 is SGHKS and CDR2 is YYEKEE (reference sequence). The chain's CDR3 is CASSFSDYNEQFF. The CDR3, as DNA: TGTGCCAGCAGCTTTTCTGACTACAATGAGCAGTTCTTC.

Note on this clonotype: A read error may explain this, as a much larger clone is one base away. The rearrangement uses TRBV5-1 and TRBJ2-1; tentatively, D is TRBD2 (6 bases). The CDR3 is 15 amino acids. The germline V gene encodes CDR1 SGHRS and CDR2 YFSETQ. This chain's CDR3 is CAGSHTGLPDGEQFF. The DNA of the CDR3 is TGCGCCGGCAGCCACACGGGACTGCCTGATGGAGAGCAGTTCTTC.

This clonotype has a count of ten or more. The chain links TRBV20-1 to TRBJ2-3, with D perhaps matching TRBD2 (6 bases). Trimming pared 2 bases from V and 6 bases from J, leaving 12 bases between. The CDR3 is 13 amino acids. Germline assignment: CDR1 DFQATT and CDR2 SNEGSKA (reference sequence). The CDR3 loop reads CSARISGRDTQYF. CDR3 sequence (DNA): TGCAGTGCTAGAATTAGCGGAAGGGATACGCAGTATTTT.

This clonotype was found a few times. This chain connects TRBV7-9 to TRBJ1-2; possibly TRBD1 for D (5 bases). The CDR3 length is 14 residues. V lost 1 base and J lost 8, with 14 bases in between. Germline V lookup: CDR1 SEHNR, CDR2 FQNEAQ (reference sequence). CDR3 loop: CASSLGEGRDGYTF. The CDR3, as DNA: TGTGCCAGCAGCTTAGGAGAGGGCAGGGACGGCTACACCTTC.

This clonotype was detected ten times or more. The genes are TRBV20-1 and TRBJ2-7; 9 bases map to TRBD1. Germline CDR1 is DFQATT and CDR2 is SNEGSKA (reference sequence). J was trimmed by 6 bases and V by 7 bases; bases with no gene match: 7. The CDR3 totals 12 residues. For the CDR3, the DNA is TGCAGTGTCAGACAGGGACAGGGCGAGCAGTACTTC. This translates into CSVRQGQGEQYF.

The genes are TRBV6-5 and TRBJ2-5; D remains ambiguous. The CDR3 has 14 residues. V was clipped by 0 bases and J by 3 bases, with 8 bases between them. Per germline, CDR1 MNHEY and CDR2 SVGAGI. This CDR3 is CASSYSTIKETQYF. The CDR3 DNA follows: TGTGCCAGCAGTTACTCGACCATCAAAGAGACCCAGTACTTC.

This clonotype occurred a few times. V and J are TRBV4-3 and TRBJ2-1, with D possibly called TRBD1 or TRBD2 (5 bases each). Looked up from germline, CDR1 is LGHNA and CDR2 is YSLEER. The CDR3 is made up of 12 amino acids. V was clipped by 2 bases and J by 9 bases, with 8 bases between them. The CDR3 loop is CASSQLGGEQFF. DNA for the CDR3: TGCGCCAGCAGCCAACTTGGGGGTGAGCAGTTCTTC.

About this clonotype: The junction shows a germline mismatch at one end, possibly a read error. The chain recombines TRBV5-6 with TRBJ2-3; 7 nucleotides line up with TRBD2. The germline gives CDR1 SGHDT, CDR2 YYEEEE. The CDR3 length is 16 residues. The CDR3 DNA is TGTGCCAGCGGCTTGGTGGCTAGCGGACGCACAGATACGCAGTATTTT. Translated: CASGLVASGRTDTQYF.

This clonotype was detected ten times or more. The CDR3 DNA reads TGCAGTGCTAGAGGGACTCGCGGGACCGGGGAGCTGTTTTTT. It codes for CSARGTRGTGELFF. The chain combines TRBV20-1 with TRBJ2-2; tentative D call: TRBD2 (5 bases). V lost 1 base and J 5 bases, leaving 11 bases between the germline ends. The germline V gene has CDR1 DFQATT and CDR2 SNEGSKA (reference sequence). There are 14 residues in the CDR3.

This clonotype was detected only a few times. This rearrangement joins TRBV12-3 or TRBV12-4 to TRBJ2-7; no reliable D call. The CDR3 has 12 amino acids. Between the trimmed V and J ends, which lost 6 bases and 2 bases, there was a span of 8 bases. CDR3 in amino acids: CASSLRTYEQYF. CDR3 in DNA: TGTGCCAGCAGCCTCAGAACCTACGAGCAGTACTTC.

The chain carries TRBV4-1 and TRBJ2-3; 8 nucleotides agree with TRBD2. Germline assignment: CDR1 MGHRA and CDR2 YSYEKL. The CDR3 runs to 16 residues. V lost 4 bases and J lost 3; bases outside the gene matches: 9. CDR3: CASSLGTSHPTDTQYF. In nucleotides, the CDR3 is TGCGCCAGCAGCCTCGGGACTAGTCACCCAACAGATACGCAGTATTTT.

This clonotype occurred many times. The CDR3 is CASSVNQGNTEAFF. The CDR3 bases are TGTGCCAGCTCAGTCAACCAAGGTAACACTGAAGCTTTCTTT. V usage is TRBV18 and J usage is TRBJ1-1; D gene ambiguous. Trimming took 5 bases from V and 2 from J, leaving 12 bases between them. CDR1 and CDR2 from the germline V gene are KGHSH and LQKENI. CDR3 length equals 14 residues.

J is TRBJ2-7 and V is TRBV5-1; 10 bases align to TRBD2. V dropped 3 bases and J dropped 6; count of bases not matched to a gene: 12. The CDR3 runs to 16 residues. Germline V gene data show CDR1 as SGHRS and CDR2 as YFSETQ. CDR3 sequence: CASSSNFLAGVGEQYF. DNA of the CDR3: TGCGCCAGCAGCTCCAATTTCCTAGCGGGAGTGGGCGAGCAGTACTTC. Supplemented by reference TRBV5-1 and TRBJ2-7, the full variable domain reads KAGVTQTPRYLIKTRGQQVTLSCSPISGHRSVSWYQQTPGQGLQFLFEYFSETQRNKGNFPGRFSGRQFSNSRSEMNVSTLELGDSALYLCASSSNFLAGVGEQYFGPGTRLTVT.

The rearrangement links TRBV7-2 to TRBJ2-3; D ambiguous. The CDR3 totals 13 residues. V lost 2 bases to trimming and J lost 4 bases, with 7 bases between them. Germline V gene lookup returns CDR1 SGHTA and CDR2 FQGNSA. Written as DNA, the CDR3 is TGTGCCAGCAGCTTACTAGACTCAGATACGCAGTATTTT. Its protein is CASSLLDSDTQYF.